This T cell receptor beta chain was sequenced during a study of blood T cells in healthy people across ages. Together with a sample-barcoded 5' primer, a J-beta primer mix was included in a second PCR lasting about 6 to 11 cycles. TCRdb ran MiXCR on the 5' RACE reads and lists one entry per CDR3 protein. The sample has hundreds of thousands of distinct CDR3 sequences, approximately 50% seen once. The CDR3 covers 14 residues. Germline V gives CDR1 MNHEY, CDR2 SVGEGT. V was cut by 7 bases and J by 0 bases, with 12 bases left in between. PBMCs numbering at least 6 million were isolated per sample. Sequencing used blood. The sequence was obtained from a woman between 55 and 75 years old in good health. The chain recombines TRBV6-2 or TRBV6-3 with TRBJ1-1; D gene ambiguous. CDR3 in amino acids: CASIPGLLNTEAFF. The CDR3 nucleotides read TGTGCCAGCATCCCCGGACTCCTGAACACTGAAGCTTTCTTT.